What follows are 25 T cell receptor beta chains derived from one specimen sequenced in a study of identical twins. MiXCR was run by TCRdb on the 5' RACE reads, yielding one entry per CDR3 protein. This table has 450,000 to 650,000 distinct CDR3 sequences, 15% appearing once. The same sample was also used in a study of yellow fever vaccine responses in identical twins.

The sample comprised CD4+ T cells sorted from blood. The receptor source for this set is a woman under 30 in good health.

This clonotype was detected only a few times. The chain combines TRBV25-1 with TRBJ1-2; D unclear. Trimming left V 2 bases short and J 7 bases short, with 8 bases between. Germline V lookup: CDR1 MGHDK, CDR2 SYGVNS. The length of the CDR3 is 12 residues. CDR3 in amino acids: CASSEGVLGYTF. The CDR3 bases are TGTGCCAGCAGTGAAGGAGTACTTGGCTACACCTTC.

The genes are TRBV3-1 and TRBJ1-1, with D perhaps TRBD1 (5 bases). The CDR3 sequence is 14 residues long. The germline V gene has CDR1 LGHDT and CDR2 YNNKEL (reference sequence). V was trimmed by 3 bases and J by 5 bases, leaving 13 bases between them. This CDR3 reads CASSQKLWGTEAFF. The CDR3 DNA is TGTGCCAGCAGCCAGAAATTATGGGGGACTGAAGCTTTCTTT.

This clonotype appeared a few times. The chain joins TRBV10-3 to TRBJ2-3, with 7 bases lining up with TRBD1. The CDR3 is made up of 17 amino acids. J was trimmed by 2 bases and V by 6 bases; bases with no gene match: 14. The germline gives CDR1 ENHRY, CDR2 SYGVKD. The CDR3 DNA sequence: TGTGCCATCAGCGCCCGAGACAGGGTGGGTCTCACAGATACGCAGTATTTT. Amino acid sequence: CAISARDRVGLTDTQYF.

This clonotype was observed a few times. V gene TRBV11-2 combines with J gene TRBJ2-3; weak D call: TRBD2 (7 bases). Looked up from germline, CDR1 is SGHAT and CDR2 is FQNNGV. The CDR3 contains 16 residues. V lost 5 bases and J 5 bases, leaving 20 bases between the germline ends. CDR3 amino acids: CASSAKEGGREDTQYF. The CDR3 nucleotides read TGTGCCAGCAGCGCAAAAGAGGGGGGGCGAGAAGATACGCAGTATTTT. The whole variable domain, remainder taken from reference TRBV11-2 and TRBJ2-3, is EAGVAQSPRYKIIEKRQSVAFWCNPISGHATLYWYQQILGQGPKLLIQFQNNGVVDDSQLPKDRFSAERLKGVDSTLKIQPAKLEDSAVYLCASSAKEGGREDTQYFGPGTRLTVL.

This clonotype was recorded at least ten times. V gene TRBV9 combines with J gene TRBJ2-2; D is ambiguous. Trimming shortened V by 4 bases and J by 0 bases, and 10 bases separated the two germline ends. The CDR3 is made up of 15 amino acids. Germline V gives CDR1 SGDLS, CDR2 YYNGEE. CDR3 DNA: TGTGCCAGCAGCCCTGACCCGACGAACACCGGGGAGCTGTTTTTT. It yields the protein CASSPDPTNTGELFF.

The genes are TRBV15 and TRBJ2-1; 10 nucleotides match TRBD2. The V gene's germline CDR1 is LNHNV and CDR2 YYDKDF (reference sequence). V trimming: 1 base; J trimming: 6 bases; junction bases outside the gene matches: 9. The CDR3 consists of 17 residues. CDR3 region: CATSRGLAGDGLNEQFF. DNA of the CDR3: TGTGCCACCAGCAGAGGTCTAGCGGGAGATGGGCTCAATGAGCAGTTCTTC.

This sequence joins TRBV9 and TRBJ2-3, with D possibly TRBD1 on 6 matching bases. Germline CDR1 reads SGDLS; CDR2 reads YYNGEE. The germline V and J ends were trimmed by 0 bases and 6 bases, with 20 bases remaining between them. The CDR3 runs 17 residues. The CDR3, as DNA: TGTGCCAGCAGCGTAGTAGAGGGGGTGGGCCCATCGGATACGCAGTATTTT. This sequence encodes CASSVVEGVGPSDTQYF.

This clonotype has only a few counts. V and J are TRBV29-1 and TRBJ1-1; 9 nucleotides line up with TRBD1. Germline CDR1 is SQVTM and CDR2 is ANQGSEA. The CDR3 has 14 residues. V lost 6 bases and J lost 0; bases outside the gene matches: 5. This CDR3 reads CSVGTGGMNTEAFF. As DNA, the CDR3 is TGCAGCGTGGGAACAGGGGGCATGAACACTGAAGCTTTCTTT. Filled out from reference TRBV29-1 and TRBJ1-1, the complete variable domain reads SAVISQKPSRDICQRGTSLTIQCQVDSQVTMMFWYRQQPGQSLTLIATANQGSEATYESGFVIDKFPISRPNLTFSTLTVSNMSPEDSSIYLCSVGTGGMNTEAFFGQGTRLTVV.

The sample holds many counts of this clonotype. This chain links TRBV20-1 with TRBJ2-3; D ambiguous. CDR1 and CDR2 from the germline V gene are DFQATT and SNEGSKA (reference sequence). Trimming cost V 1 base and J 5 bases, with 7 bases left between them. The CDR3 has 12 residues. The CDR3 bases are TGCAGTGCTAGAGTCCAAGTAGATACGCAGTATTTT. Protein sequence: CSARVQVDTQYF.

This clonotype was observed a few times. The V and J genes are TRBV7-2 and TRBJ2-4; the match to TRBD2 covers 8 bases. This CDR3 comprises 12 residues. Trimming removed 5 bases from V and 7 bases from J; junction bases left unmatched: 1. The germline V gene has CDR1 SGHTA and CDR2 FQGNSA. This CDR3 reads CASSRGGNIQYF. The CDR3 nucleotides read TGTGCCAGCAGCCGGGGGGGGAACATTCAGTACTTC.

The chain couples TRBV19 to TRBJ1-1; D uncertain. The CDR3 totals 14 residues. Per germline, CDR1 LNHDA and CDR2 SQIVND (reference sequence). Trimming removed 6 bases at V and 0 bases at J, with 11 bases between. This CDR3 reads CASSHPRLNTEAFF. The DNA for the CDR3 is TGTGCCAGTAGCCACCCTCGGTTGAACACTGAAGCTTTCTTT.

V gene TRBV7-9 combines with J gene TRBJ1-4; D might be TRBD1 (5 bases). CDR3 length: 17 residues. The V end was cut by 3 bases, the J end by 7 bases, with 21 bases between. Germline V gene data show CDR1 as SEHNR and CDR2 as FQNEAQ (reference sequence). The CDR3 protein is CASSFVGPQGVGEKLFF. The CDR3 nucleotides read TGTGCCAGCAGCTTTGTAGGTCCGCAGGGCGTCGGTGAAAAACTGTTTTTT.

The V call is TRBV10-3, the J call TRBJ2-1, with 7 bases that match TRBD2. Germline V gene lookup returns CDR1 ENHRY and CDR2 SYGVKD. J was trimmed by 8 bases and V by 0 bases; bases with no gene match: 7. This CDR3 is built from 15 residues. CDR3 loop: CAISESGTTSDEQFF. The CDR3 coding sequence is TGTGCCATCAGTGAGTCGGGGACTACCAGCGATGAGCAGTTCTTC.

This chain joins TRBV5-1 and TRBJ2-5; 11 bases fit TRBD2. This CDR3 contains 15 residues. The V and J ends lost 4 bases and 5 bases, in that order; junction bases with no gene match: 7. CDR1 and CDR2 (germline): SGHRS, YFSETQ. The CDR3 spells CASSRISGGAETQYF. The CDR3 DNA follows: TGCGCCAGCAGCCGAATTAGCGGGGGGGCTGAGACCCAGTACTTC.

In this sample, this clonotype turned up a few times. V gene TRBV27 combines with J gene TRBJ2-7; 11 nucleotides match TRBD2. Germline V lookup: CDR1 MNHEY, CDR2 SMNVEV (reference sequence). CDR3 length: 16 amino acids. With 2 bases clipped from V and 3 bases from J, the junction kept 6 bases outside the gene matches. This CDR3 reads CASSLRGTSGNYEQYF. The CDR3 DNA reads TGTGCCAGCAGTTTACGTGGGACTAGCGGAAACTACGAGCAGTACTTC.

This clonotype was counted only a few times. The CDR3, as DNA: TGCAGCGCTCGGCCGGGGTTTTGGGGGTCGAGCCAAGAGACCCAGTACTTC. Its protein product is CSARPGFWGSSQETQYF. The V gene is TRBV29-1, the J gene TRBJ2-5; TRBD1 or TRBD2 may be the D gene (5 bases each). Germline CDR1 and CDR2: SQVTM and ANQGSEA. The CDR3 spans 17 residues. V gave up 7 bases and J gave up 1 base, with 25 bases separating them.

V is TRBV5-1 and J is TRBJ2-1, with D hard to call. Trimming pared 4 bases from V and 2 bases from J, leaving 13 bases between. The germline CDR1 and CDR2 sequences are SGHRS and YFSETQ. The CDR3 loop spans 15 amino acids. In nucleotides, the CDR3 is TGCGCCAGCAGCCTGGTCGGAGAAACCTACAATGAGCAGTTCTTC. It codes for CASSLVGETYNEQFF. Supplemented by reference TRBV5-1 and TRBJ2-1, the full variable domain reads KAGVTQTPRYLIKTRGQQVTLSCSPISGHRSVSWYQQTPGQGLQFLFEYFSETQRNKGNFPGRFSGRQFSNSRSEMNVSTLELGDSALYLCASSLVGETYNEQFFGPGTRLTVL.

The V call is TRBV24-1, the J call TRBJ2-3; 10 nucleotides match TRBD2. Germline lookup yields CDR1 KGHDR and CDR2 SFDVKD. J was trimmed by 8 bases and V by 1 base; bases with no gene match: 5. CDR3 length: 15 amino acids. The CDR3 sequence is CATSDLAGGPSTQYF. The DNA of the CDR3 is TGTGCCACCAGTGATTTAGCGGGAGGGCCAAGTACGCAGTATTTT.

The rearrangement joins TRBV20-1 to TRBJ1-1; 7 bases are a match to TRBD1. V lost 4 bases and J lost 3; bases outside the gene matches: 5. The CDR3 contains 13 residues. The germline gives CDR1 DFQATT, CDR2 SNEGSKA (reference sequence). The CDR3 reads CSAKTGLDTEAFF. The DNA for the CDR3 is TGCAGTGCTAAGACAGGGTTGGACACTGAAGCTTTCTTT.

This clonotype was detected many times. The genes are TRBV29-1 and TRBJ2-5, with 10 bases fitting TRBD2. The germline V gene encodes CDR1 SQVTM and CDR2 ANQGSEA. V dropped 6 bases and J dropped 3; count of bases not matched to a gene: 10. The CDR3 has 15 amino acids. CDR3 residues: CSVTLLAGYEETQYF. The CDR3 DNA is TGCAGCGTAACCTTACTAGCGGGATACGAAGAGACCCAGTACTTC.

With regard to this clonotype: The limits of the CDR3 on the DNA are not certain, so only TCRdb's listed CDR3 is given. This chain connects TRBV12-1 to TRBJ2-1. TRBV12-1 is a known pseudogene. The CDR3 comprises 13 residues, both ends counted. The CDR3 sequence is CASSFARGAEQFF.

This clonotype was counted a few times. The genes are TRBV6-1 and TRBJ1-6, with no clear D. This CDR3 has 11 residues. With 4 bases removed from V and 12 bases from J, the gap between germline ends came to 7 bases. CDR1 and CDR2 from the germline V gene are MNHNS and SASEGT. CDR3 sequence: CASSVSRPLHF. CDR3 sequence (DNA): TGTGCCAGCAGTGTTTCCCGACCCCTCCACTTT.

This chain connects TRBV5-1 to TRBJ1-1, with TRBD1 matching over 7 bases. The V gene end was trimmed by 1 base and the J gene end by 2 bases; junction bases not matched to a gene: 14. The CDR3 totals 18 residues. From germline, CDR1 is SGHRS and CDR2 YFSETQ. CDR3 nucleotides: TGCGCCAGCAGCTTGAGGCCCGAGACAGGGATCAGTAACACTGAAGCTTTCTTT. Translated, it gives CASSLRPETGISNTEAFF.

The sample holds a few counts of this clonotype. This chain uses TRBV6-5 with TRBJ2-2; a weak D match, TRBD2 (6 bases). The length of the CDR3 is 18 residues. CDR1 and CDR2 (germline): MNHEY, SVGAGI. Trimming took off 0 bases at V and 3 bases at J, with 17 bases between the two ends. CDR3 sequence (DNA): TGTGCCAGCAGTTACTCGACAGCCTGGCGGGGTGACACCGGGGAGCTGTTTTTT. Residues: CASSYSTAWRGDTGELFF.

This rearrangement joins TRBV20-1 to TRBJ1-2, with 8 nucleotides matching TRBD1. The CDR3 covers 13 residues. Losses at the gene ends were 0 bases for V and 7 bases for J; bases not matched to a gene: 4. Germline V gives CDR1 DFQATT, CDR2 SNEGSKA (reference sequence). The CDR3: CSAREEQGVGYTF. The CDR3 bases are TGCAGTGCTAGAGAGGAACAGGGGGTTGGCTACACCTTC.